These T cell receptor beta chains were read from a single sample in a study of cytomegalovirus exposure and HLA in healthy donors. Clones were read by immunoSEQ multiplex PCR, and TCRdb kept only the in-frame ones, dropping some. The top ten clones hold 4.5% to 5.5% of a sample with roughly 170,000 clones, approximately 84% of them seen once. Sequencing was carried out using PBMCs. The receptor source for this set is a man aged 18 to 30 in good health and CMV-seronegative. The CDR3 runs from the conserved cysteine through the conserved F or W. Fields, in order: J gene, clone size, D gene, V gene, CDR3 DNA, CDR3 protein. A D gene is named only where the DNA matches it firmly. Not all rows give a size; the values are once, few, many and, for expanded clones, a class.

j_call: TRBJ1-1; clone_size: .; d_call: .; v_call: TRBV7-9; cdr3_nt: TGTGCCAGCAGCTTAGTTTTGACTCTAACCTGGAACACTGAAGCTTTCTTT; cdr3_aa: CASSLVLTLTWNTEAFF
j_call: TRBJ2-1; clone_size: few; d_call: .; v_call: TRBV9; cdr3_nt: TGTGCCAGCAGCGTGGCGCGGTTGGGGGCCGCCTACAATGAGCAGTTCTTC; cdr3_aa: CASSVARLGAAYNEQFF
j_call: TRBJ2-2; clone_size: .; d_call: TRBD2; v_call: TRBV27; cdr3_nt: TGTGCCAGCCGTAATAGCGGGAGTACGGGCGGGGAGCTGTTTTTT; cdr3_aa: CASRNSGSTGGELFF
j_call: TRBJ1-6; clone_size: .; d_call: .; v_call: TRBV28; cdr3_nt: TGTGCCAGCAGCCTACGGGGGGTAGGTAATTCACCCCTCCACTTT; cdr3_aa: CASSLRGVGNSPLHF
j_call: TRBJ2-7; clone_size: few; d_call: TRBD2; v_call: TRBV19; cdr3_nt: TGTGCCAGTAGTATATCCGGGGGGTTGTACGAGCAGTACTTC; cdr3_aa: CASSISGGLYEQYF
j_call: TRBJ1-1; clone_size: .; d_call: TRBD1; v_call: TRBV5-4; cdr3_nt: TGTGCCAGCAGCTTTTTCAACAGGGGGAGGACTGAAGCTTTCTTT; cdr3_aa: CASSFFNRGRTEAFF
j_call: TRBJ2-3; clone_size: .; d_call: .; v_call: TRBV15; cdr3_nt: TGTGCCACCAGCAGAGACCTCACAGATACGCAGTATTTT; cdr3_aa: CATSRDLTDTQYF
j_call: TRBJ2-1; clone_size: .; d_call: TRBD2; v_call: TRBV6-1; cdr3_nt: TGTGCCAGCACTTTTGGACTAGCGGGAGGGTTTGAGCAGTTCTTC; cdr3_aa: CASTFGLAGGFEQFF
j_call: TRBJ2-1; clone_size: .; d_call: TRBD2; v_call: TRBV28; cdr3_nt: TGTGCCAGCAGTTTAGGGGCGGGAGGAACCAATGAGCAGTTCTTC; cdr3_aa: CASSLGAGGTNEQFF
j_call: TRBJ1-2; clone_size: .; d_call: .; v_call: TRBV28; cdr3_nt: TGTGCCAGCAGTTTACAATATGGCTACACCTTC; cdr3_aa: CASSLQYGYTF
j_call: TRBJ1-2; clone_size: .; d_call: .; v_call: TRBV9; cdr3_nt: TGTGCCAGCACCGAAGCGGGCGCCCCTGCAGGCTACACCTTC; cdr3_aa: CASTEAGAPAGYTF
j_call: TRBJ1-1; clone_size: .; d_call: .; v_call: TRBV2; cdr3_nt: TGTGCCAGCAGTCAACAGGGCCTTCTGAACACTGAAGCTTTCTTT; cdr3_aa: CASSQQGLLNTEAFF
j_call: TRBJ2-1; clone_size: .; d_call: TRBD1; v_call: TRBV18; cdr3_nt: TGTGCCAGCTCACCCGACAGGGCGAATGAGCAGTTCTTC; cdr3_aa: CASSPDRANEQFF
j_call: TRBJ2-4; clone_size: .; d_call: TRBD2; v_call: TRBV7-2; cdr3_nt: TGTGCCAGCAGCCCGCGGACTAGCGGTGGAAACATTCAGTACTTC; cdr3_aa: CASSPRTSGGNIQYF
j_call: TRBJ2-7; clone_size: .; d_call: TRBD1; v_call: TRBV5-1; cdr3_nt: TGCGCCAGCAGCAGATTGTTACCCAAGGCGTGGGACAGGTGGGATTCCTACGAGCAGTACTTC; cdr3_aa: CASSRLLPKAWDRWDSYEQYF
j_call: TRBJ1-2; clone_size: .; d_call: TRBD1; v_call: TRBV30; cdr3_nt: TGTGCCTGGAGTGGGACAGGGTTTGGCTACACCTTC; cdr3_aa: CAWSGTGFGYTF
j_call: TRBJ2-2; clone_size: .; d_call: .; v_call: TRBV9; cdr3_nt: TGTGCCAGCAGCGTAGGGCTAGGGAGCCCCGGGGAGCTGTTTTTT; cdr3_aa: CASSVGLGSPGELFF
j_call: TRBJ2-1; clone_size: .; d_call: TRBD2; v_call: TRBV9; cdr3_nt: TGTGCTAGCGGGACTAGCGGGGGGTTCTCCTACAATGAGCAGTTCTTC; cdr3_aa: CASGTSGGFSYNEQFF
j_call: TRBJ2-1; clone_size: .; d_call: TRBD2; v_call: TRBV27; cdr3_nt: TGTGCCAGCAGTCCCACTCGACTAGCGCGGTACAATGAGCAGTTCTTC; cdr3_aa: CASSPTRLARYNEQFF
j_call: TRBJ2-1; clone_size: .; d_call: TRBD1; v_call: TRBV27; cdr3_nt: TGTGCCATCCGACAGGGCTACAATGAGCAGTTCTTC; cdr3_aa: CAIRQGYNEQFF
j_call: TRBJ1-2; clone_size: .; d_call: .; v_call: TRBV19; cdr3_nt: TGTGCCAGCACCGTAGAGGGTTTGTGGTATGGCTACACCTTC; cdr3_aa: CASTVEGLWYGYTF
j_call: TRBJ2-3; clone_size: .; d_call: TRBD2; v_call: TRBV15; cdr3_nt: TGTGCCACCAGCAGCAATCGGGGGGTCACAGATACGCAGTATTTT; cdr3_aa: CATSSNRGVTDTQYF
j_call: TRBJ1-5; clone_size: .; d_call: .; v_call: TRBV10-3; cdr3_nt: TGTGCCATCAGGACGGAGAATCAGCCCCAGCATTTT; cdr3_aa: CAIRTENQPQHF
j_call: TRBJ1-2; clone_size: .; d_call: TRBD1; v_call: TRBV27; cdr3_nt: TGTGCCAGCAGTCCAACCTGGACAGGGGCGGATAATGGCTACACCTTC; cdr3_aa: CASSPTWTGADNGYTF
j_call: TRBJ2-1; clone_size: .; d_call: .; v_call: TRBV4-3; cdr3_nt: TGCGCCAGCAGCCAAGTTAGTGGCAATGAGCAGTTCTTC; cdr3_aa: CASSQVSGNEQFF
j_call: TRBJ2-3; clone_size: once; d_call: .; v_call: TRBV27; cdr3_nt: TGTGCCAGCAGTTTATCGGGCAGTACGCAGTATTTT; cdr3_aa: CASSLSGSTQYF
j_call: TRBJ2-6; clone_size: few; d_call: .; v_call: TRBV4-3; cdr3_nt: TGCGCCAGCAGCCAAGTAGCGGCGGGCTCTGGGGCCAACGTCCTGACTTTC; cdr3_aa: CASSQVAAGSGANVLTF
j_call: TRBJ2-3; clone_size: .; d_call: .; v_call: TRBV7-9; cdr3_nt: TGTGCCAGCAGCTTTATTCGGACGCAGTATTTT; cdr3_aa: CASSFIRTQYF
j_call: TRBJ1-5; clone_size: .; d_call: .; v_call: TRBV27; cdr3_nt: TGTGCCAGCAGTATTGGAGGGCAGCCCCAGCATTTT; cdr3_aa: CASSIGGQPQHF
j_call: TRBJ2-7; clone_size: once; d_call: .; v_call: TRBV6-1; cdr3_nt: TGTGCCAGCAGTTTTATCCATCCCAGGGAGCAGTACTTC; cdr3_aa: CASSFIHPREQYF
j_call: TRBJ1-2; clone_size: .; d_call: TRBD1; v_call: TRBV5-5; cdr3_nt: TGTGCCAGCAGCTTTAGGGGGACAGGGGGCTTTGGCTACACCTTC; cdr3_aa: CASSFRGTGGFGYTF
j_call: TRBJ2-7; clone_size: .; d_call: .; v_call: TRBV10-3; cdr3_nt: TGTGCCATCAGTCAGGACAGCTCCTACGAGCAGTACTTC; cdr3_aa: CAISQDSSYEQYF
j_call: TRBJ2-1; clone_size: .; d_call: TRBD2; v_call: TRBV30; cdr3_nt: TGTGCCTGGAGTGTGGGACTAGCCCCTTTCAATGAGCAGTTCTTC; cdr3_aa: CAWSVGLAPFNEQFF
j_call: TRBJ2-6; clone_size: .; d_call: TRBD2; v_call: TRBV19; cdr3_nt: TGTGCCAGTAGTATAGACGGGACTAGCGTAGGCTCTGGGGCCAACGTCCTGACTTTC; cdr3_aa: CASSIDGTSVGSGANVLTF
j_call: TRBJ1-2; clone_size: once; d_call: .; v_call: TRBV4-3; cdr3_nt: TGCGCCAGCAGCCAAGTTGGGAGGGATGGCTACACCTTC; cdr3_aa: CASSQVGRDGYTF
j_call: TRBJ2-7; clone_size: many; d_call: TRBD1; v_call: TRBV6-6; cdr3_nt: TGTGCCAGCAGTGGCCGGGACAGAGGCGAGCAGTACTTC; cdr3_aa: CASSGRDRGEQYF
j_call: TRBJ1-4; clone_size: .; d_call: .; v_call: TRBV5-1; cdr3_nt: TGCGCCAGCAGCTTGAACAGTTGGCCCACAACTAATGAAAAACTGTTTTTT; cdr3_aa: CASSLNSWPTTNEKLFF
j_call: TRBJ2-7; clone_size: .; d_call: .; v_call: TRBV5-1; cdr3_nt: TGCGCCAGCAGCTTGGCCAACACCGACTACGAGCAGTACTTC; cdr3_aa: CASSLANTDYEQYF
j_call: TRBJ1-5; clone_size: .; d_call: .; v_call: TRBV18; cdr3_nt: TGTGCCAGCTCACTTGGGTCCGAGGAGCCCCAGCATTTT; cdr3_aa: CASSLGSEEPQHF